This T cell receptor beta chain was captured by sequencing in a study of blood T cell repertoires in COVID-19. V lost 1 base to trimming and J lost 3 bases, with 3 bases between them. From germline, CDR1 is SNHLY and CDR2 FYNNEI. There are 12 residues in the CDR3. This table comes from immunoSEQ multiplex PCR, and its TCRdb copy is limited to in-frame clones, with some not included. The sample comprises 150,000 to 200,000 clones, more than 60% of which are singletons, and about 3% rests with the top ten. Material for sequencing was peripheral blood. The chain combines TRBV2 with TRBJ1-1, with unresolved D. The clonotype comes from an older man with acute or convalescent COVID-19. The CDR3 DNA reads TGTGCCAGCAGTGAAGGAGACACTGAAGCTTTCTTT. Its translation: CASSEGDTEAFF.